The rows below give T cell receptor beta chains drawn from one sample of a study of cytomegalovirus exposure and HLA in healthy donors. Measured with immunoSEQ multiplex PCR; TCRdb has only the in-frame clones, and not every one. The top ten hold roughly 14% of the sample, which has 65,000 to 100,000 clones, 70% to 80% seen once. The sample comprised PBMCs. The receptors come from a woman aged 40 to 50 in good health and CMV-seropositive. Each CDR3 is given with its conserved first and last residue. D genes are given only for firm matches. Size is stated for part of the rows, as once, few or many counts, or as a class when the clone is expanded.

TRBJ2-4	TRBV2	TRBD1	-	CASRRQTGYIKNIQYF	TGTGCCAGCAGGCGTCAGACAGGGTATATTAAAAACATTCAGTACTTC
TRBJ1-1	TRBV18	-	-	CASSPKTGPTEAFF	TGTGCCAGCTCACCAAAAACAGGGCCAACTGAAGCTTTCTTT
TRBJ2-7	TRBV29-1	TRBD1	few	CSVVLQGLNEQYF	TGCAGCGTTGTATTACAGGGGTTGAACGAGCAGTACTTC
TRBJ2-7	TRBV27	-	few	CASSPRQTYEQYF	TGTGCCAGCAGTCCTCGACAGACCTACGAGCAGTACTTC
TRBJ2-1	TRBV6-5	TRBD1	few	CASSLWTGNEQFF	TGTGCCAGCAGCTTATGGACAGGGAATGAGCAGTTCTTC
TRBJ1-5	TRBV5-1	TRBD1	-	CASSWGTGGSNQPQHF	TGCGCCAGCAGCTGGGGGACAGGGGGCAGCAATCAGCCCCAGCATTTT
TRBJ1-6	TRBV30	TRBD1	-	CAWTVTGAAYNSPLHF	TGTGCCTGGACCGTTACAGGGGCCGCCTATAATTCACCCCTCCACTTT
TRBJ2-7	TRBV6-1	TRBD1	-	CASRHPGQGNEQYF	TGTGCCAGCAGACACCCGGGACAGGGGAACGAGCAGTACTTC
TRBJ2-7	TRBV9	-	-	CASSVAGWGRNEQYF	TGTGCCAGCAGCGTAGCAGGGTGGGGGAGGAACGAGCAGTACTTC
TRBJ1-1	TRBV5-4	-	-	CASTEERAKNTEAFF	TGTGCCAGCACCGAGGAACGAGCAAAGAACACTGAAGCTTTCTTT
TRBJ2-1	TRBV10-2	-	-	CASSQSMSSYNEQFF	TGCGCCAGCAGCCAATCTATGAGCTCCTACAATGAGCAGTTCTTC
TRBJ2-7	TRBV7-8	-	-	CASRQPTEDEQYF	TGTGCCAGCAGACAACCGACCGAGGACGAGCAGTACTTC
TRBJ2-7	TRBV2	TRBD1	-	CASMWGQGPYEQYF	TGTGCCAGCATGTGGGGACAGGGCCCCTACGAGCAGTACTTC
TRBJ1-1	TRBV2	-	-	CASSLTQNTEAFF	TGTGCCAGCAGTCTTACACAGAACACTGAAGCTTTCTTT
TRBJ2-5	TRBV6-5	-	once	CASSYAGGETQYF	TGTGCCAGCAGTTATGCCGGAGGGGAGACCCAGTACTTC
TRBJ1-5	TRBV19	-	-	CASRGRGNSNQPQHF	TGTGCCAGTCGTGGACGAGGGAATAGCAATCAGCCCCAGCATTTT